This TCR beta chain was found in a study of cytomegalovirus exposure and HLA in healthy donors. With respect to this clone: Its antigen is as yet unknown.

Primers for the PCR totalled 60 Vbeta and 13 Jbeta. The method was immunoSEQ multiplex PCR; TCRdb's version includes in-frame clones alone and lacks a portion of them. Seen in this sample are 70,000 or so clones; the ten most common clones hold roughly 2.3%. Study results and caveats: Most CMV-associated TCR beta chains appeared HLA-restricted in a later analysis. It was reported that TCR beta sequences correctly inferred the HLA-A and HLA-B alleles for most subjects.

Germline CDR1 reads MDHEN; CDR2 reads SYDVKM. The CDR3 sequence is 15 residues long. The J segment lost 4 bases and the V segment lost 6 bases, leaving 9 bases of the junction unmatched. The sequenced material came from PBMCs. This TCR came from a female donor in good health and CMV-seropositive. The rearrangement joins TRBV28 to TRBJ2-5, with 9 bases identical to TRBD1. CDR3 amino acids: CASSKLGQGGETQYF. The CDR3, as DNA: TGTGCCAGCAGCAAGCTGGGACAGGGCGGAGAGACCCAGTACTTC.